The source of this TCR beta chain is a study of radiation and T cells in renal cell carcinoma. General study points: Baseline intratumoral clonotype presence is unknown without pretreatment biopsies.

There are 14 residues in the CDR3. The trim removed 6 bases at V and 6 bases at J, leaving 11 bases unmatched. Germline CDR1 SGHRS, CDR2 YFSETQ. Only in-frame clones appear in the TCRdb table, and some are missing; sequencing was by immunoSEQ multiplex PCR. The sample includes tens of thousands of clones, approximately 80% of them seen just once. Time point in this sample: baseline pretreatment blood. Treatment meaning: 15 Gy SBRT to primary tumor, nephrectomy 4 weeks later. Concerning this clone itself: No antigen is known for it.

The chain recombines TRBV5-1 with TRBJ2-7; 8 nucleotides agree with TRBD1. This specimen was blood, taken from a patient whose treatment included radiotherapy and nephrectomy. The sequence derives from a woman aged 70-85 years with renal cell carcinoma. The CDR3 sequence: CASTSLDRVGEQYF. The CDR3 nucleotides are TGCGCCAGCACTTCTCTGGACAGGGTCGGCGAGCAGTACTTC.